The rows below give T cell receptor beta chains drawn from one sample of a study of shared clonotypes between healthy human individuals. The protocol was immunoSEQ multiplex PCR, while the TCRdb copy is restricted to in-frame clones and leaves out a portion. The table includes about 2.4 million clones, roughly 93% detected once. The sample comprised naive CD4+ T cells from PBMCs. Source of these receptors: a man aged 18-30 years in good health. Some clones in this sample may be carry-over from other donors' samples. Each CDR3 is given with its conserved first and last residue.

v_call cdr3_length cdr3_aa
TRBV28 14 CASSFYRGTDTQYF
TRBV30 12 CAWSPSTDTQYF
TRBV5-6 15 CASSRGYTMDTEAFF
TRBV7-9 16 CASSQIAGASYNEQFF
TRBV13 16 CASSQTRSPVTGTIYF
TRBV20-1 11 CSAEPEETQYF
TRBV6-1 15 CASSHQGGAGNTIYF
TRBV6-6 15 CASSYSIVESGGYTF
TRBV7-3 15 CASSCTGQSTDTQYF
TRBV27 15 CASSFGAGGVGELFF
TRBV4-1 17 CASSQATGLRSSYEQYF
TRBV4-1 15 CASSSRLGPYNEQFF
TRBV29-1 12 CSAEPGTGELFF
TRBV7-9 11 CASSSTSGNYF
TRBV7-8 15 CASSFRGGRDTEAFF
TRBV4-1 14 CASSQAGGWETQYF
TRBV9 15 CASSVGAGPNEKLFF
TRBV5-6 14 CARYRGREDQPQHF
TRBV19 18 CASSMTFVRGTSTDTQYF
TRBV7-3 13 CASSFNAGGEAFF
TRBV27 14 CASSWTGFAGELFF
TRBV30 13 CAWSVIGANVLTF
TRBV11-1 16 CASSLPKSGTHYEQYF
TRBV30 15 CAWLPPRGSGNTIYF
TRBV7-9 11 CASRPVETQYF
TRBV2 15 CASRPGLADTDTQYF
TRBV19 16 CASSISWLAASGELFF
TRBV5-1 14 CASSPFQQQETQYF
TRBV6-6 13 CASSLTANYGYTF
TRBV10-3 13 CAISGRGNYGYTF
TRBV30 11 CAWDRNTEAFF
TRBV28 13 CASSSSVGHEQYF
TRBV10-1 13 CASSWAPGNTIYF
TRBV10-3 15 CAISSGGGDTGELFF
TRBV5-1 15 CASSLVQGVEDGYTF
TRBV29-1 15 CSVEDTPLDGKTQYF
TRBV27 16 CASRRPGQGAGYTQYF
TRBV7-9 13 CASSVQGRETQYF
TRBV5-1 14 CASSFSALEETQYF
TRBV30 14 CAWSVGGLNSPLHF
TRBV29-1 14 CSVGRKGLAGELFF
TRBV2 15 CASSERTGGRQPQHF
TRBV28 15 CASSLWLAGTNEQFF
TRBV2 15 CASSEGREGRETQYF
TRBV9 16 CASSVEFRTGIETQYF
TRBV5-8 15 CASRRWGSSYNEQFF
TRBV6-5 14 CASSYERGGYEQYF
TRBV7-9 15 CASSLGVRGPDTQYF
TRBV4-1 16 CASSQEEGAKVYGYTF
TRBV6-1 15 CASSGGGSSTDTQYF